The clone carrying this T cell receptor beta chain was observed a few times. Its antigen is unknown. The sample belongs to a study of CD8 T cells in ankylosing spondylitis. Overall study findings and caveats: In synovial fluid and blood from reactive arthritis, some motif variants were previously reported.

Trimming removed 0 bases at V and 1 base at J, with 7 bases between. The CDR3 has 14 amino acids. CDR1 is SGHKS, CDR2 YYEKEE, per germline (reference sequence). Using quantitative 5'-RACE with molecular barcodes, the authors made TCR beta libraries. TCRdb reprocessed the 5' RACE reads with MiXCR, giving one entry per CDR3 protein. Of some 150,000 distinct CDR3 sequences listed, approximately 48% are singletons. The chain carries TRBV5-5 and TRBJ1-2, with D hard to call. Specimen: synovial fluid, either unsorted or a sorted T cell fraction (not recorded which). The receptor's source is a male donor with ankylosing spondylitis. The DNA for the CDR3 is TGTGCCAGCAGCTTGGACAGCTTTAACTATGGCTACACCTTC. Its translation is CASSLDSFNYGYTF.